This TCR beta chain derives from a study of identical twins. TCRdb fed the 5' RACE reads into MiXCR, producing one record per CDR3 protein. This repertoire shows about 790,000 distinct CDR3 sequences, around a sixth found once; its top ten account for around 13%. Study-wide results and caveats: A lower insertion count was a feature of abundant cord blood beta clonotypes, with no such feature in memory repertoires.

The CDR3 covers 12 residues. From germline, CDR1 is SEHNR and CDR2 FQNEAQ (reference sequence). With respect to this clonotype: Its antigen is undetermined. One junction end does not reproduce the germline sequence, and a read error may be involved.

There were only healthy Caucasians among the donors. This same sample was also taken into another study, of T cells expressing NK-cell markers. From that paper: Sorted CD3+CD56-NKG2C+, CD3+CD56+NKG2C+ and CD3+CD56+NKG2C- T cells supplied the TCR beta repertoires. Four donors likewise had their CD3+CD56-NKG2C+ fraction led by these clonotypes.

Material: PBMCs. The chain couples TRBV7-9 to TRBJ2-1; 13 bases agree with TRBD2. The sequence came from a young woman in good health. The chain's CDR3 is CASSLEGLAGLF. As DNA, the CDR3 is TGTGCCAGCAGCTTAGAGGGACTAGCGGGGCTCTTC.